The 20 T cell receptor beta chains below all came from one sample that was sequenced in a study of radiation and T cells in renal cell carcinoma (dated by TCRdb to the early 2020s). Receptor amplification or capture employed the immunoSEQ multiplex PCR assay. TCRdb stores this immuneACCESS table with in-frame sequences only. Part of the clones is absent; in the studies checked, under half of the shortfall reflects unresolved V genes, and no reason is known for the rest. This sample lists some 50,000 clones; approximately 80% were detected once. The ten largest clones add up to 25% to 35% of the sample. What this sample's time point label stands for: baseline pretreatment blood. The sample's treatment or condition, from its label and the paper: 15 Gy SBRT to primary tumor, nephrectomy 4 weeks later. Sample: blood, taken from a patient whose treatment included radiotherapy and nephrectomy. The receptors originated from a woman aged 70-85 years with renal cell carcinoma.

This clone was recorded once. V is TRBV7-2 and J is TRBJ1-5; D gene ambiguous. Trimming left V 3 bases short and J 4 bases short, with 7 bases between. This CDR3 is 13 amino acids long. Germline-derived CDR1 and CDR2 are SGHTA and FQGNSA. The CDR3 bases are TGTGCCAGCAGCTTTGGGAAAAATCAGCCCCAGCATTTT. It translates to CASSFGKNQPQHF.

This rearrangement joins TRBV4-1 to TRBJ1-1; D might be TRBD1 (5 bases). V gave up 0 bases and J gave up 6 bases, with 20 bases separating them. Germline lookup yields CDR1 MGHRA and CDR2 YSYEKL. The CDR3 contains 17 residues. The CDR3 reads CASSQDRDQFLSAEAFF. The CDR3 nucleotides are TGCGCCAGCAGCCAAGACCGGGACCAATTCCTTAGCGCTGAAGCTTTCTTT.

V gene TRBV6-6 combines with J gene TRBJ1-1; 9 nucleotides agree with TRBD1. Looked up from germline, CDR1 is MNHNY and CDR2 is SVGAGI (reference sequence). This CDR3 spans 15 amino acids. J gave up 11 bases and V 2 bases, and 12 bases lay outside the gene matches. The CDR3 is CASSYDPGQGVLAFF. The CDR3 DNA reads as TGTGCCAGCAGTTACGACCCGGGACAGGGTGTTTTGGCTTTCTTT.

The CDR3 DNA sequence: TGTGCCAGTAGTATTTTTGGGGGAGACACCGGGGAGCTGTTTTTT. It yields the protein CASSIFGGDTGELFF. The chain combines TRBV19 with TRBJ2-2; D is perhaps TRBD1 or TRBD2 (5 bases each). Trimming left V 3 bases short and J 3 bases short, with 11 bases between. Germline V CDR1 and CDR2: LNHDA, SQIVND (reference sequence). CDR3 length: 15 residues.

The J gene is TRBJ2-7, the V gene TRBV19; weak D call: TRBD2 (6 bases). Germline CDR1 LNHDA, CDR2 SQIVND (reference sequence). V dropped 5 bases and J dropped 7 bases, with 18 bases sitting between them. The CDR3 has 14 amino acids. DNA of the CDR3: TGTGCCAGTAGTCCCAGGGTTTCCGGAGGGGAGCAGTACTTC. It is translated as CASSPRVSGGEQYF.

This clone showed up many times. The chain employs TRBV7-2 and TRBJ1-2, with D hard to call. This CDR3 spans 12 amino acids. The germline V and J ends were trimmed by 4 bases and 4 bases, with 7 bases remaining between them. Germline V gives CDR1 SGHTA, CDR2 FQGNSA. In nucleotides, the CDR3 is TGTGCCAGCAGCTCAAACAGCTATGGCTACACCTTC. It codes for CASSSNSYGYTF. The complete variable domain, with remaining parts taken from reference TRBV7-2 and TRBJ1-2, reads GAGVSQSPSNKVTEKGKDVELRCDPISGHTALYWYRQSLGQGLEFLIYFQGNSAPDKSGLPSDRFSAERTGGSVSTLTIQRTQQEDSAVYLCASSSNSYGYTFGSGTRLTVV.

This chain joins TRBV7-2 and TRBJ1-1; no clear D gene. The CDR3 has 15 amino acids. The germline V gene encodes CDR1 SGHTA and CDR2 FQGNSA. V was pared by 5 bases and J by 2 bases, with 15 bases between. CDR3 sequence (DNA): TGTGCCAGCAGCCCGCGTTCTGAACTTAACACTGAAGCTTTCTTT. This encodes CASSPRSELNTEAFF.

This chain joins TRBV11-2 and TRBJ1-6; D uncertain. V dropped 7 bases and J dropped 5 bases, with 12 bases sitting between them. CDR1 and CDR2 from the germline V gene are SGHAT and FQNNGV. CDR3 length equals 14 residues. Here the CDR3 reads CASMAWRNNSPLHF. For the CDR3, the DNA is TGTGCCAGCATGGCCTGGAGGAATAATTCACCCCTCCACTTT.

J is TRBJ2-3 and V is TRBV2; a possible D gene is TRBD1 (6 bases). Trimming removed 1 base from V and 2 bases from J, with 13 bases in between. From germline, CDR1 is SNHLY and CDR2 FYNNEI. This CDR3 has 16 amino acids. The DNA for the CDR3 is TGTGCCAGCAGTGAAGTGCAGGGGCTTCTCACAGATACGCAGTATTTT. Amino acid sequence: CASSEVQGLLTDTQYF.

The V and J genes are TRBV14 and TRBJ1-2; D may be TRBD1 (5 bases). The CDR3 covers 16 residues. Germline V gives CDR1 SGHDN, CDR2 FVKESK. Trimming removed 4 bases from V and 0 bases from J, with 15 bases in between. This chain's CDR3 is CASSRGKGNTNYGYTF. The CDR3 nucleotides are TGTGCCAGCAGCCGTGGGAAGGGGAATACTAACTATGGCTACACCTTC.

DNA for the CDR3: TGTGCCAGCAGCCAAGAGCAGGGGGGGAATTCACCCCTCCACTTT. It codes for CASSQEQGGNSPLHF. The J gene is TRBJ1-6, the V gene TRBV4-2; 7 nucleotides align to TRBD1. Trimming at V came to 0 bases and at J to 7 bases, leaving 3 bases not matched to a gene. The CDR3 loop spans 15 amino acids. From germline, CDR1 is LGHNA and CDR2 YNFKEQ.

The chain carries TRBV7-6 and TRBJ2-1; a weak D match, TRBD2 (5 bases). Germline lookup yields CDR1 SGHVS and CDR2 FNYEAQ. The CDR3 contains 12 residues. V lost 5 bases and J 7 bases, leaving 9 bases between the germline ends. The CDR3 is CASSQSGNEQFF. CDR3 bases: TGTGCCAGCAGCCAATCGGGGAATGAGCAGTTCTTC.

The chain couples TRBV19 to TRBJ1-4, with D perhaps matching TRBD1 (5 bases). Per germline, CDR1 LNHDA and CDR2 SQIVND (reference sequence). Trimming left V 5 bases short and J 5 bases short, with 9 bases between. The CDR3 runs 13 residues. This chain's CDR3 is CASSVRTNEKLFF. In nucleotides, the CDR3 is TGTGCCAGTAGTGTGCGGACAAATGAAAAACTGTTTTTT.

The rearrangement uses TRBV7-4 and TRBJ2-7; a possible D gene is TRBD1 (6 bases). With 0 bases removed from V and 6 bases from J, the gap between germline ends came to 18 bases. Germline assignment: CDR1 SGHVT and CDR2 SQSDAQ. This CDR3 has 16 amino acids. Here the CDR3 DNA reads TGTGCCAGCAGCTTAGCCCCTCAGGGGTGCTCGGTCGAGCAGTACTTC. Translating gives CASSLAPQGCSVEQYF.

This rearrangement joins TRBV7-2 to TRBJ2-2; weak D call: TRBD2 (5 bases). Deletions cut 2 bases from V and 0 bases from J, with 7 bases between. CDR1 is SGHTA and CDR2 is FQGNSA in the germline V gene. The CDR3 length is 15 residues. In nucleotides, the CDR3 is TGTGCCAGCAGCTTAACTAGTACGAACACCGGGGAGCTGTTTTTT. It codes for CASSLTSTNTGELFF.

V gene TRBV4-3 combines with J gene TRBJ2-1; 11 bases map to TRBD2. CDR3 length equals 15 residues. Per the germline V gene, CDR1 is LGHNA and CDR2 is YSLEER. J was trimmed by 9 bases and V by 4 bases; bases with no gene match: 8. DNA for the CDR3: TGCGCCAGCAGCCCCACTAGCGGGAGTAGGGGTGAGCAGTTCTTC. It specifies CASSPTSGSRGEQFF.

The CDR3 bases are TGTGCCAGCAGCGTAGCTTACGGATCCTACGAGCAGTACTTC. It codes for CASSVAYGSYEQYF. The chain combines TRBV9 with TRBJ2-7; no definite D call. Germline V gene sequence: CDR1 SGDLS, CDR2 YYNGEE. The germline V and J ends were trimmed by 0 bases and 1 base, with 8 bases remaining between them. The length of the CDR3 is 14 residues.

This chain connects TRBV4-1 to TRBJ1-2; perhaps TRBD1 as D (5 bases). The CDR3 is made up of 15 amino acids. V was pared by 3 bases and J by 4 bases, with 15 bases between. CDR1 MGHRA and CDR2 YSYEKL come from the germline V gene. CDR3: CASSQGPSGFYGYTF. In nucleotides, the CDR3 is TGCGCCAGCAGCCAGGGACCCTCAGGCTTCTATGGCTACACCTTC.

The chain links TRBV19 to TRBJ1-6; perhaps TRBD1 as D (6 bases). V gave up 7 bases and J gave up 7 bases, with 14 bases separating them. This CDR3 spans 14 amino acids. The V gene's germline CDR1 is LNHDA and CDR2 SQIVND (reference sequence). In DNA form, the CDR3 reads TGTGCCAGTAACAGGGAAGTGGGGAATTCACCCCTCCACTTT. The encoded protein is CASNREVGNSPLHF.

The CDR3 loop reads CASSVAGGGLYEQYF. The CDR3 nucleotides are TGTGCCAGCAGTGTTGCGGGGGGGGGCCTCTACGAGCAGTACTTC. V gene TRBV6-5 combines with J gene TRBJ2-7, with 9 bases lining up with TRBD2. CDR3 length equals 15 residues. Germline-derived CDR1 and CDR2 are MNHEY and SVGAGI. V lost 5 bases and J lost 3; bases outside the gene matches: 8.